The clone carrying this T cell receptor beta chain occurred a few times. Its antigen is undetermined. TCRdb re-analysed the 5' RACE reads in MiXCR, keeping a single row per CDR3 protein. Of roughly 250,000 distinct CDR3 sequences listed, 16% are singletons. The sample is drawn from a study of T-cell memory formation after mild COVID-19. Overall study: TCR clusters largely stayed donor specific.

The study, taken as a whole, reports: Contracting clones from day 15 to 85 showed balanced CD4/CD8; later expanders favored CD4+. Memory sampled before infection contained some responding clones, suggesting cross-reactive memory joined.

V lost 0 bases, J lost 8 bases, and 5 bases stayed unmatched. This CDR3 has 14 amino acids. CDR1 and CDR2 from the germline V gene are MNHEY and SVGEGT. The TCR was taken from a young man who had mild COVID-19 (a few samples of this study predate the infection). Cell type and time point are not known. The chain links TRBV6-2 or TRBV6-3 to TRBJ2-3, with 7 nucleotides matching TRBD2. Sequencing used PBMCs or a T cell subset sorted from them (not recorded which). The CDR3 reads CASSYSRAGSTQYF. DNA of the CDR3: TGTGCCAGCAGTTACTCGAGAGCGGGGAGTACGCAGTATTTT.